Presented here are 23 T cell receptor beta chains from one specimen sequenced in a study of control samples from healthy donors and cancer patients. Sequencing used immunoSEQ multiplex PCR; TCRdb keeps in-frame clones, though not all of them. The sample includes fewer than 45,000 clones, 85% to 95% seen only once; the top ten take roughly 23%. The source material was PBMCs. All receptors derive from a woman aged 40 to 50 with head and neck cancer.

The chain recombines TRBV7-9 with TRBJ2-3; a weak D match, TRBD1 (6 bases). The CDR3 has 19 amino acids. The germline gives CDR1 SEHNR, CDR2 FQNEAQ (reference sequence). V was clipped by 5 bases and J by 5 bases, with 29 bases between them. The CDR3 coding sequence is TGTGCCAGCAGCCCAAAGTTAGATGAGTCTGGGGGCGCCGTAGATACGCAGTATTTT. This codes for CASSPKLDESGGAVDTQYF.

The chain recombines TRBV27 with TRBJ1-1, with no clear D. V gave up 6 bases and J gave up 6 bases, with 17 bases separating them. The germline gives CDR1 MNHEY, CDR2 SMNVEV (reference sequence). CDR3 length: 14 amino acids. The chain's CDR3 is CASSPGVGPPEAFF. The CDR3 coding sequence is TGTGCCAGCAGCCCTGGGGTCGGCCCCCCTGAAGCTTTCTTT.

The chain recombines TRBV5-5 with TRBJ2-3; no reliable D call. V was pared by 0 bases and J by 5 bases, with 13 bases between. The germline CDR1 and CDR2 sequences are SGHKS and YYEKEE (reference sequence). The CDR3 spans 15 residues. CDR3: CASSLVPTTGDTQYF. The CDR3 bases are TGTGCCAGCAGCTTGGTCCCGACGACGGGAGATACGCAGTATTTT.

The chain carries TRBV3-1 (or the pseudogene TRBV3-2) and TRBJ2-1; TRBD2 might be the D (5 bases). The CDR3 extends over 17 amino acids. Germline CDR1 LGHDT, CDR2 YNNKEL (reference sequence). The V end lost 0 bases, the J end lost 0 bases, and 12 bases lay between the germline ends. This chain's CDR3 is CASSQDELGNSYNEQFF. As DNA, the CDR3 is TGTGCCAGCAGCCAAGATGAACTAGGGAACTCCTACAATGAGCAGTTCTTC.

The V gene is TRBV19, the J gene TRBJ1-5, with D uncertain. V was clipped by 5 bases and J by 7 bases, with 12 bases between them. Looked up from germline, CDR1 is LNHDA and CDR2 is SQIVND (reference sequence). CDR3 length: 13 amino acids. Here the CDR3 DNA reads TGTGCCAGTAGTCAGGCGGCCGCACAGCCCCAGCATTTT. Encoded protein: CASSQAAAQPQHF.

The chain uses TRBV5-5 and TRBJ2-7, with 10 bases lining up with TRBD2. The CDR3 is 14 amino acids. Germline CDR1 and CDR2: SGHKS and YYEKEE (reference sequence). V was clipped by 4 bases and J by 4 bases; unmatched bases: 5. CDR3 DNA: TGTGCCAGCAGCCCACTAGCGGGATTGTACGAGCAGTACTTC. Protein product: CASSPLAGLYEQYF.

The CDR3: CASSAPSGHSGANVLTF. Here the CDR3 DNA reads TGTGCCAGCAGTGCCCCTTCTGGTCACTCTGGGGCCAACGTCCTGACTTTC. The rearrangement joins TRBV6-1 to TRBJ2-6; D gene uncertain. The CDR3 sequence is 17 residues long. Trimming took off 4 bases at V and 0 bases at J, with 13 bases between the two ends. Germline-derived CDR1 and CDR2 are MNHNS and SASEGT.

The rearrangement joins TRBV24-1 to TRBJ2-2; a weak D match, TRBD1 (5 bases). CDR1 is KGHDR, CDR2 SFDVKD, per germline. The CDR3 is made up of 14 amino acids. The V end was cut by 5 bases, the J end by 1 base, with 7 bases between. CDR3 loop: CATSGQGNTGELFF. CDR3 nucleotides: TGTGCCACCAGTGGGCAGGGGAACACCGGGGAGCTGTTTTTT.

J is TRBJ2-7 and V is TRBV5-1; perhaps TRBD1 as D (6 bases). The ends were cut back, 3 bases at V and 7 bases at J, with 20 bases in the middle. Germline CDR1 is SGHRS and CDR2 is YFSETQ. The CDR3 extends over 15 amino acids. CDR3 sequence reads: CASSYRQAAGREQYF. The DNA for the CDR3 is TGCGCCAGCAGCTATAGACAGGCGGCTGGTAGGGAGCAGTACTTC.

The chain has TRBV19 and TRBJ1-5; a weak D match, TRBD1 (5 bases). Germline V gene data show CDR1 as LNHDA and CDR2 as SQIVND (reference sequence). The CDR3 spans 14 residues. V was trimmed by 5 bases and J by 3 bases, leaving 11 bases between them. The chain's CDR3 is CASSADSFNQPQHF. The DNA of the CDR3 is TGTGCCAGTAGTGCCGACAGTTTCAATCAGCCCCAGCATTTT.

V gene TRBV15 combines with J gene TRBJ2-2; 7 bases are shared with TRBD2. The length of the CDR3 is 17 residues. From germline, CDR1 is LNHNV and CDR2 YYDKDF (reference sequence). Unmatched junction bases numbered 9, after V lost 0 bases and J lost 5 bases. In nucleotides, the CDR3 is TGTGCCACCAGCAGAGATACCGGGGGAGGGCCGACCGGGGAGCTGTTTTTT. Translating it yields CATSRDTGGGPTGELFF.

The V call is TRBV30, the J call TRBJ1-1, with D perhaps TRBD1 (6 bases). Trimming removed 4 bases from V and 4 bases from J, with 7 bases in between. Per the germline V gene, CDR1 is GTSNPN and CDR2 is SVGIG (reference sequence). The CDR3 spans 11 residues. The CDR3 bases are TGTGCCTGGACAGGGGTCACTGAAGCTTTCTTT. This translates into CAWTGVTEAFF.

The chain has TRBV7-8 and TRBJ1-1, with 7 bases aligning to TRBD1. The CDR3 is 15 residues long. With V trimmed by 4 bases and J by 2 bases, 7 bases remained unmatched. The germline gives CDR1 SGHVS, CDR2 FQNEAQ. The CDR3 region is CASSSRTGGNTEAFF. The CDR3 coding sequence is TGTGCCAGCAGCTCGCGGACAGGTGGAAACACTGAAGCTTTCTTT.

V is TRBV19 and J is TRBJ2-7; TRBD1 agrees at 10 bases. J was trimmed by 10 bases and V by 4 bases; bases with no gene match: 10. The CDR3 contains 14 residues. Germline-derived CDR1 and CDR2 are LNHDA and SQIVND (reference sequence). The CDR3 DNA reads as TGTGCCAGTAGTACCCGGGACAGGGGACCCGAACAGTACTTC. Translation gives CASSTRDRGPEQYF.

This clone was seen a few times. CDR3 sequence (DNA): TGTGCCAGCAGCTTCGCAGGGCAAGGAAACACCATATATTTT. Residues: CASSFAGQGNTIYF. The V and J genes are TRBV7-3 and TRBJ1-3; D might be TRBD1 (5 bases). The CDR3 covers 14 residues. The germline V and J ends were trimmed by 3 bases and 4 bases, with 10 bases remaining between them. CDR1 is SGHTA and CDR2 is FQGTGA in the germline V gene.

The chain is built from TRBV19 and TRBJ2-2, with 12 bases that match TRBD2. The V segment lost 4 bases and the J segment 4 bases; nucleotides outside the gene matches: 4. This CDR3 has 16 residues. Per the germline V gene, CDR1 is LNHDA and CDR2 is SQIVND (reference sequence). CDR3: CASSRLAGVGTGELFF. The CDR3 DNA is TGTGCCAGTAGTAGACTAGCGGGAGTCGGCACCGGGGAGCTGTTTTTT.

The rearrangement links TRBV6-5 to TRBJ1-6; D might be TRBD1 (5 bases). V was cut by 2 bases and J by 7 bases, with 6 bases left in between. The CDR3 has 13 residues. Germline values: CDR1 MNHEY, CDR2 SVGAGI. CDR3 in DNA: TGTGCCAGCAGTTACCGACAGAATTCACCCCTCCACTTT. This encodes CASSYRQNSPLHF.

This chain joins TRBV6-5 and TRBJ1-2; 7 positions match TRBD1. CDR3 length equals 14 residues. V lost 6 bases, J lost 1 base, and 5 bases stayed unmatched. From germline, CDR1 is MNHEY and CDR2 SVGAGI. The CDR3 loop is CASSRGQVNYGYTF. The DNA of the CDR3 is TGTGCCAGCAGCCGTGGACAGGTTAACTATGGCTACACCTTC.

The chain recombines TRBV19 with TRBJ1-1; no clear D gene. Between the trimmed V and J ends, which lost 5 bases and 1 base, there was a span of 8 bases. The CDR3 loop spans 13 amino acids. CDR1 and CDR2 (germline): LNHDA, SQIVND (reference sequence). DNA for the CDR3: TGTGCCAGTAGTGAGGGATGGAACACTGAAGCTTTCTTT. Translated, it gives CASSEGWNTEAFF.

The chain recombines TRBV5-1 with TRBJ2-3, with 8 positions matching TRBD2. Trimming cost V 1 base and J 5 bases; bases outside gene matches: 6. Looked up from germline, CDR1 is SGHRS and CDR2 is YFSETQ. The CDR3 covers 15 residues. The CDR3 spells CASSLSRGARDTQYF. The CDR3 bases are TGCGCCAGCAGCTTGTCGCGGGGGGCGAGAGATACGCAGTATTTT.

The V call is TRBV7-6, the J call TRBJ2-3, with 8 bases lining up with TRBD2. Looked up from germline, CDR1 is SGHVS and CDR2 is FNYEAQ. V lost 3 bases and J lost 6; bases outside the gene matches: 8. The CDR3 sequence is 15 residues long. Here the CDR3 reads CASSLLAGGEDTQYF. The CDR3 DNA reads as TGTGCCAGCAGCTTGCTAGCGGGCGGAGAGGATACGCAGTATTTT.

This chain connects TRBV28 to TRBJ1-2; unclear D gene. V was trimmed by 5 bases and J by 0 bases, leaving 13 bases between them. From germline, CDR1 is MDHEN and CDR2 SYDVKM. The CDR3 contains 15 residues. The CDR3 here is CASSDPRYSNYGYTF. The CDR3 coding sequence is TGTGCCAGCAGTGACCCCCGATACTCTAACTATGGCTACACCTTC.

V usage is TRBV5-8 and J usage is TRBJ1-4; D is unclear. This CDR3 region has 11 residues. Trimming cost V 1 base and J 8 bases, with 3 bases left between them. CDR1 is SGHTS, CDR2 YDEGEE, per germline. CDR3 protein: CASSLYEKLFF. The CDR3 bases are TGTGCCAGCAGCTTGTACGAAAAACTGTTTTTT.